The 12 T cell receptor beta chains given below trace back to one sample, sequenced in a study of T cells in Graves' hyperthyroidism and ophthalmopathy. What was amplified from RNA transcripts were TCR beta CDR3 regions. The HTBI primer set served for first-round RT-PCR of the TCR CDR3. TCRdb redid the calling of the multiplex PCR reads with MiXCR, one entry per CDR3 protein. The data show fewer than 900,000 distinct CDR3 sequences, around 20% seen once. The sequenced sample was blood. The receptors stem from a woman in her 50s with Graves' hyperthyroidism that later progressed to Graves' ophthalmopathy.

The V call is TRBV15, the J call TRBJ1-5; tentative D call: TRBD1 (5 bases). The V end was cut by 5 bases, the J end by 3 bases, with 20 bases between. From germline, CDR1 is LNHNV and CDR2 YYDKDF (reference sequence). The CDR3 totals 17 residues. The CDR3 spells CATSLVGVGGINQPQHF. In DNA form, the CDR3 reads TGTGCCACCAGCTTAGTAGGGGTTGGGGGTATCAATCAGCCCCAGCATTTT.

This clonotype was counted at least ten times. J is TRBJ1-1 and V is TRBV6-6, with D perhaps matching TRBD1 (6 bases). The CDR3 is 14 amino acids. Trimming took 2 bases from V and 3 from J, leaving 10 bases between them. Germline CDR1 reads MNHNY; CDR2 reads SVGAGI (reference sequence). CDR3 sequence: CASSYKTGYTEAFF. CDR3 sequence (DNA): TGTGCCAGCAGTTACAAGACAGGCTACACTGAAGCTTTCTTT.

The table lists this clonotype with many counts. V is TRBV12-5 and J is TRBJ1-2; 8 bases map to TRBD1. V dropped 9 bases and J dropped 3; count of bases not matched to a gene: 3. CDR3 length equals 12 residues. Germline assignment: CDR1 LGHNT and CDR2 FRNRAP. CDR3 region: CASGTGDYGYTF. The CDR3 region has the DNA TGTGCTAGCGGGACAGGCGACTATGGCTACACCTTC.

A few counts support this clonotype. The chain uses TRBV30 and TRBJ1-5; no reliable D call. Trimming removed 3 bases at V and 3 bases at J, with 18 bases between. Per the germline V gene, CDR1 is GTSNPN and CDR2 is SVGIG (reference sequence). The CDR3 consists of 16 residues. The CDR3 loop reads CAWRLPGIGNNQPQHF. Written as DNA, the CDR3 is TGTGCCTGGAGGCTTCCCGGGATAGGGAACAATCAGCCCCAGCATTTT.

This clonotype was observed a handful of times. The rearrangement links TRBV7-6 to TRBJ1-1; D possibly corresponds to TRBD1 (5 bases). In germline, CDR1 is SGHVS, CDR2 FNYEAQ. V lost 0 bases, J lost 3 bases, and 14 bases lay in between. The CDR3 length is 16 residues. CDR3 amino acids: CASSLAPGRGDTEAFF. The CDR3 DNA is TGTGCCAGCAGCTTAGCACCTGGACGGGGGGACACTGAAGCTTTCTTT.

This clonotype appeared many times. This sequence joins TRBV11-3 and TRBJ2-3; unclear D gene. Germline CDR1 SGHNT, CDR2 YENEEA. V was trimmed by 1 base and J by 7 bases, leaving 15 bases between them. CDR3 length equals 15 residues. This chain's CDR3 is CASSLGRGAKNTQYF. CDR3 nucleotides: TGTGCCAGCAGCTTAGGCCGTGGAGCGAAAAATACGCAGTATTTT.

The chain uses TRBV9 and TRBJ1-5; 10 bases map to TRBD1. The V gene's germline CDR1 is SGDLS and CDR2 YYNGEE. This CDR3 has 15 amino acids. J lost 5 bases, V lost 0 bases, and 2 bases had no gene match. CDR3 loop: CASSVAGTGDQPQHF. CDR3 nucleotide sequence: TGTGCCAGCAGCGTAGCAGGGACAGGGGATCAGCCCCAGCATTTT.

The J gene is TRBJ1-3, the V gene TRBV12-3 or TRBV12-4; D may be TRBD1 (5 bases). The germline V and J ends were trimmed by 7 bases and 0 bases, with 10 bases remaining between them. This CDR3 comprises 14 residues. The chain's CDR3 is CASTTDSSGNTIYF. In DNA form, the CDR3 reads TGTGCCAGCACAACAGACAGCTCTGGAAACACCATATATTTT.

This clonotype was seen at least ten times. The V gene is TRBV6-1, the J gene TRBJ2-2; 7 nucleotides agree with TRBD2. Trimming removed 2 bases from V and 3 bases from J; junction bases left unmatched: 6. CDR3 length: 16 amino acids. Germline CDR1 reads MNHNS; CDR2 reads SASEGT. CDR3 amino acids: CASSELGLEDTGELFF. For the CDR3, the DNA is TGTGCCAGCAGTGAATTAGGACTAGAGGACACCGGGGAGCTGTTTTTT.

The V gene is TRBV6-2 or TRBV6-3, the J gene TRBJ2-3, with 7 nucleotides matching TRBD1. Germline V gene lookup returns CDR1 MNHEY and CDR2 SVGEGT. The CDR3 is made up of 15 amino acids. The CDR3 loop reads CAYSLGQRFTDTQYF. CDR3 in DNA: TGTGCTTACTCGCTGGGACAGAGGTTCACAGATACGCAGTATTTT.

The count of this clonotype is one. The rearrangement joins TRBV9 to TRBJ1-2, with TRBD1 matching over 7 bases. This CDR3 comprises 15 residues. The germline V gene has CDR1 SGDLS and CDR2 YYNGEE. Losses at the gene ends were 4 bases for V and 1 base for J; bases not matched to a gene: 7. The CDR3 DNA reads TGTGCCAGCAGCACCAGGGACAGCGTTAACTATGGCTACACCTTC. This translates into CASSTRDSVNYGYTF.

This clonotype has just a few counts. The chain combines TRBV12-3 or TRBV12-4 with TRBJ2-3; 7 bases are shared with TRBD2. There are 17 residues in the CDR3. V shed 6 bases and J 2 bases; nucleotides not matched to a gene: 14. CDR3 in DNA: TGTGCCAGCAGCGAGAGGGGCTGGCTAGCGGCCACAGATACGCAGTATTTT. Amino acid sequence: CASSERGWLAATDTQYF.